The 15 T cell receptor beta chains in this list originate from one sample, sequenced in a study of blood T cell repertoires in COVID-19. The repertoire was sequenced with immunoSEQ multiplex PCR; TCRdb's copy has only in-frame clones and lacks some. Of approximately 280,000 clones listed, nearly 90% are singletons. Sequencing used PBMCs or T cells enriched from blood (not recorded which). All receptors come from a woman aged 60-70 years who had recovered from COVID-19.

The rearrangement links TRBV27 to TRBJ2-7; 9 nucleotides line up with TRBD2. The CDR3 length is 16 residues. CDR1 and CDR2 from the germline V gene are MNHEY and SMNVEV (reference sequence). Unmatched junction bases numbered 11, after V lost 2 bases and J lost 6 bases. CDR3 in amino acids: CASSLPTGTSIGEQYF. The DNA of the CDR3 is TGTGCCAGCAGTTTACCTACCGGGACTAGCATCGGCGAGCAGTACTTC.

This sequence joins TRBV10-1 and TRBJ2-1, with D possibly being TRBD1 (6 bases). V was cut by 5 bases and J by 8 bases, with 13 bases left in between. Germline-derived CDR1 and CDR2 are WNHNN and SYGVQD (reference sequence). The CDR3 has 13 residues. The CDR3 here is CASSPGHGYEQFF. The CDR3 DNA is TGCGCCAGCAGTCCGGGACATGGGTATGAGCAGTTCTTC.

V and J are TRBV5-4 and TRBJ2-2, with TRBD2 as a possible D gene (5 bases). Per germline, CDR1 SGHNT and CDR2 YYREEE (reference sequence). Deletions cut 3 bases from V and 0 bases from J, with 12 bases between. CDR3 size: 16 residues. CDR3 protein: CASSSGGHPNTGELFF. The CDR3 bases are TGTGCCAGCAGCTCAGGCGGGCACCCGAACACCGGGGAGCTGTTTTTT.

The chain couples TRBV5-6 to TRBJ1-6; 9 positions match TRBD1. The CDR3 runs 15 residues. The V gene end was trimmed by 4 bases and the J gene end by 3 bases; junction bases not matched to a gene: 2. Germline values: CDR1 SGHDT, CDR2 YYEEEE. Here the CDR3 reads CASSPTGGYNSPLHF. The DNA of the CDR3 is TGTGCCAGCAGCCCGACAGGGGGCTATAATTCACCCCTCCACTTT.

The V and J genes are TRBV5-1 and TRBJ1-1; D is uncertain. CDR1 SGHRS and CDR2 YFSETQ come from the germline V gene. V was cut by 0 bases and J by 0 bases, with 15 bases left in between. The CDR3 is 17 residues long. Here the CDR3 DNA reads TGCGCCAGCAGCTTGGTCGTTTTGGAGGGCCTGAACACTGAAGCTTTCTTT. Amino acid sequence: CASSLVVLEGLNTEAFF.

The chain carries TRBV10-3 and TRBJ1-6; 7 bases are shared with TRBD1. The CDR3 contains 14 residues. In germline, CDR1 is ENHRY, CDR2 SYGVKD. Losses at the gene ends were 7 bases for V and 7 bases for J; bases not matched to a gene: 7. In DNA, the CDR3 is TGTGCCATCAACTCGGGACAGCCGAATTCACCCCTCCACTTT. Translation gives CAINSGQPNSPLHF.

About this clone itself: The sample contains more than one DNA sequence encoding this CDR3. V is TRBV30 and J is TRBJ1-6; D unresolved. Germline V CDR1 and CDR2: GTSNPN, SVGIG (reference sequence). V lost 2 bases, J lost 9 bases, and 11 bases lay in between. The CDR3 has 13 residues. DNA for the CDR3: TGTGCCTGGAGTTCTGGAGGCGCTTCACCCCTCCACTTT. As protein: CAWSSGGASPLHF.

The chain uses TRBV7-9 and TRBJ2-7, with no clear D. V lost 3 bases and J lost 6, with 6 bases in between. CDR1 and CDR2 (germline): SEHNR, FQNEAQ (reference sequence). The CDR3 extends over 11 amino acids. CDR3 DNA sequence: TGTGCCAGCAGCTTCGGTCTCGAGCAGTACTTC. Protein sequence: CASSFGLEQYF.

V and J are TRBV29-1 and TRBJ2-5; 7 nucleotides align to TRBD1. V trimming: 6 bases; J trimming: 4 bases; junction bases outside the gene matches: 11. CDR3 length: 14 amino acids. Germline CDR1 is SQVTM and CDR2 is ANQGSEA. The CDR3 here is CSVNPETGRETQYF. CDR3 in DNA: TGCAGCGTGAACCCTGAGACAGGGCGAGAGACCCAGTACTTC.

This sequence joins TRBV27 and TRBJ1-5, with 11 bases aligning to TRBD1. From germline, CDR1 is MNHEY and CDR2 SMNVEV (reference sequence). The CDR3 sequence is 17 residues long. V was pared by 8 bases and J by 0 bases, with 9 bases of the junction left unmatched. Here the CDR3 DNA reads TGTGCCAGCCGGGACAGGGGGGCCGGGTATAGCAATCAGCCCCAGCATTTT. Amino acids: CASRDRGAGYSNQPQHF.

The chain links TRBV19 to TRBJ1-1, with D unclear. Deletions cut 6 bases from V and 4 bases from J, with 12 bases between. This CDR3 has 13 amino acids. Germline V gene sequence: CDR1 LNHDA, CDR2 SQIVND (reference sequence). CDR3 loop: CASRGREGTEAFF. As DNA, the CDR3 is TGTGCCAGTAGAGGTCGGGAGGGCACTGAAGCTTTCTTT.

The chain employs TRBV28 and TRBJ2-1; TRBD2 agrees at 9 bases. The ends lost 4 bases at V and 6 bases at J; junction bases unmatched: 13. This CDR3 has 17 residues. The germline gives CDR1 MDHEN, CDR2 SYDVKM. CDR3 sequence: CASSYLLGGRGSNEQFF. In DNA form, the CDR3 reads TGTGCCAGCAGTTACCTTTTAGGCGGGAGGGGAAGCAATGAGCAGTTCTTC.

This clone was seen once. The chain joins TRBV5-1 to TRBJ2-7, with D possibly matching TRBD2 (5 bases). CDR1 SGHRS and CDR2 YFSETQ come from the germline V gene. Trimming stripped 0 bases from V and 2 bases from J, with 9 bases between. The CDR3 is made up of 14 amino acids. The CDR3 sequence is CASSLGASPYEQYF. The CDR3, as DNA: TGCGCCAGCAGCTTGGGGGCTAGCCCCTACGAGCAGTACTTC.

The chain uses TRBV29-1 and TRBJ2-5; 12 bases map to TRBD1. This CDR3 has 12 residues. V gave up 8 bases and J gave up 5 bases; unmatched junction bases: 3. The V gene's germline CDR1 is SQVTM and CDR2 ANQGSEA. The CDR3 reads CSSGQGAETQYF. CDR3 sequence (DNA): TGCAGCTCGGGACAGGGGGCGGAGACCCAGTACTTC.

The rearrangement uses TRBV10-3 and TRBJ1-2; possibly TRBD1 for D (5 bases). V lost 7 bases, J lost 3 bases, and 18 bases lay in between. The CDR3 length is 15 residues. Germline V gives CDR1 ENHRY, CDR2 SYGVKD. The CDR3 bases are TGTGCCATCACCCCCGGGGGAGGGAGGCACTATGGCTACACCTTC. This encodes CAITPGGGRHYGYTF.